A selection of T cell receptor beta chains follows, all from one sample in a study of PD-1 blockade in classical Hodgkin lymphoma. Generated by immunoSEQ multiplex PCR, the TCRdb table keeps only in-frame clones and is missing some. The sample records about 21,000 clones, about 83% being singletons. Sequenced sample: CD8+ T cells from blood. These receptors were collected from a human donor with classical Hodgkin lymphoma. The CDR3 runs from the conserved cysteine through the conserved F or W. D genes are given only for firm matches.

TRBJ1-5,TRBV2,.,CASRDAGRNQPQHF
TRBJ1-1,TRBV11-3,TRBD1,CASSADRGTRAFF
TRBJ2-2,TRBV18,TRBD1,CASSQGQANTGELFF
TRBJ2-5,TRBV7-9,.,CASRGPIEETQYF
TRBJ2-2,TRBV15,.,CATSRAAGPSGELFF
TRBJ1-5,TRBV9,TRBD1,CASSAGTGHNQPQHF
TRBJ1-1,TRBV9,.,CASSGDRASNTEAFF
TRBJ2-1,TRBV19,TRBD1,CASHHRTGGIVNEQFF
TRBJ2-5,TRBV27,TRBD2,CASSPLAGGSETQYF
TRBJ1-2,TRBV29-1,.,CSSDGSNYGYTF
TRBJ2-2,TRBV30,.,CAWSVSGWAGELFF
TRBJ1-5,TRBV28,.,CASTLGTANQPQHF
TRBJ2-7,TRBV6-5,.,CASSVSGTMPYEQYF
TRBJ2-6,TRBV13,.,CASSRVGEAGANVLTF
TRBJ2-3,TRBV7-2,.,CASSVRSFSTDTQYF
TRBJ2-5,TRBV4-3,.,CASSQEGTQYF
TRBJ2-7,TRBV7-2,.,CASSLSGNPAYEQYF
TRBJ1-2,TRBV5-1,.,CASSWGGAPTNNYGYTF
TRBJ2-4,TRBV4-3,.,CASSRTVMGPFKNIQYF
TRBJ1-2,TRBV5-4,TRBD1,CASLNRGENYGYTF
TRBJ1-2,TRBV28,.,CASLKGGGYTF
TRBJ2-1,TRBV6-5,TRBD1,CASRTGVWDEQFF
TRBJ2-7,TRBV5-4,.,CASSPGTGSYEQYF
TRBJ2-3,TRBV10-3,TRBD2,CAISVDGGRGTDTQYF
TRBJ2-1,TRBV15,.,CATSRAESPSYNEQFF
TRBJ1-1,TRBV28,.,CASSFRAWTVNTEAFF
TRBJ2-7,TRBV30,.,CAWSTGAYEQYF
TRBJ1-2,TRBV7-9,TRBD1,CASSPGQGDGYTF
TRBJ1-4,TRBV9,.,CASSSPQEGGYNEKLFF
TRBJ2-3,TRBV6-5,TRBD2,CASSYAKGGSTDTQYF
TRBJ2-5,TRBV7-7,TRBD2,CASSWGLAGVGEETQYF
TRBJ1-2,TRBV28,.,CASSSRDLYYTF
TRBJ1-5,TRBV2,TRBD1,CASRAGTGNSNQPQHF
TRBJ2-7,TRBV9,.,CASSVAPGERYEQYF
TRBJ2-1,TRBV19,TRBD2,CASSMTSGSYNEQFF
TRBJ1-1,TRBV19,.,CASSVGWTEAFF
TRBJ1-2,TRBV6-6,.,CASSYGGEGANYGYTF
TRBJ1-1,TRBV11-2,.,CASSLSEWGYTEAFF
TRBJ1-5,TRBV4-3,.,CASSQDRFSNQPQHF
TRBJ2-5,TRBV4-2,.,CASSQDARRPETQYF
TRBJ2-2,TRBV7-3,.,CASSLTGTGELFF
TRBJ1-5,TRBV19,.,CASSDTDYSNQPQHF
TRBJ1-1,TRBV27,.,CASSLVGMNTEAFF
TRBJ2-4,TRBV6-5,.,CASSYEQESNIQYF
TRBJ2-1,TRBV4-3,.,CASSQGRNNEQFF
TRBJ2-1,TRBV29-1,TRBD2,CSVDTSGLYNEQFF
TRBJ1-4,TRBV2,.,CASSESGMHVEKLFF
TRBJ2-1,TRBV15,.,CATSRDFKGPSSYNEQFF
TRBJ1-5,TRBV7-9,TRBD1,CASSSQGAGNQPQHF
TRBJ2-7,TRBV5-1,.,CASSPGAVGFTYEQYF
TRBJ2-7,TRBV11-2,TRBD2,CASSPRTSGSDYEQYF
TRBJ2-7,TRBV7-9,.,CASSPLQGFSYEQYF
TRBJ1-5,TRBV7-9,TRBD1,CASSSDRAFQPQHF